The 24 T cell receptor beta chains given below trace back to one sample, sequenced in a study of T-cell reconstitution after alpha-beta-depleted transplantation in children. Unique molecular identifiers were incorporated when the TCRbeta library was constructed. Via MiXCR, TCRdb re-called the PCR reads, giving one row per CDR3 protein. The table records roughly 100,000 distinct CDR3 sequences, approximately 9.2% of them present only once. The sequencing here drew on PBMCs from the stem cell graft donor, taken from the stem cell graft. These receptors all come from a human donor who donated a stem cell graft to a child with congenital amegakaryocytic thrombocytopenia.

This clonotype has ten or more counts. The V gene is TRBV5-5, the J gene TRBJ1-2; D remains unclear. The CDR3 has 13 residues. V was cut by 2 bases and J by 2 bases, with 7 bases left in between. In germline, CDR1 is SGHKS, CDR2 YYEKEE (reference sequence). As DNA, the CDR3 is TGTGCCAGCAGCTTTTATGGGAACTATGGCTACACCTTC. Amino acids: CASSFYGNYGYTF.

This clonotype was observed at least ten times. Here the CDR3 DNA reads TGCAGTGCAGCCCTGCCTATTCCGGGGTATAACACAGATACGCAGTATTTT. It specifies CSAALPIPGYNTDTQYF. The chain uses TRBV20-1 and TRBJ2-3; perhaps TRBD2 as D (5 bases). V lost 6 bases to trimming and J lost 2 bases, with 24 bases between them. The CDR3 totals 17 residues. CDR1 DFQATT and CDR2 SNEGSKA come from the germline V gene (reference sequence).

In this sample, this clonotype turned up many times. The chain uses TRBV4-1 and TRBJ1-5, with 9 bases matching TRBD1. J lost 11 bases, V lost 1 base, and 15 bases had no gene match. Germline CDR1 and CDR2: MGHRA and YSYEKL. The length of the CDR3 is 17 residues. CDR3 region: CASSQAQGALFYQAQHF. Here the CDR3 DNA reads TGCGCCAGCAGCCAAGCACAGGGGGCCCTATTTTATCAAGCCCAGCATTTT.

This clonotype was picked up many times. In DNA form, the CDR3 reads TGTGCCAGCAGCTTGAGACTGGGACTAGCGGGAGTTGGTGAGCAGTTCTTC. As protein: CASSLRLGLAGVGEQFF. V and J are TRBV5-5 and TRBJ2-1; 14 bases are a match to TRBD2. The CDR3 covers 17 residues. Per germline, CDR1 SGHKS and CDR2 YYEKEE (reference sequence). Unmatched junction bases numbered 9, after V lost 1 base and J lost 9 bases.

The J gene is TRBJ1-2, the V gene TRBV6-6; 8 positions agree with TRBD1. Germline V gene lookup returns CDR1 MNHNY and CDR2 SVGAGI (reference sequence). CDR3 length equals 12 residues. Trimming cost V 4 bases and J 7 bases; bases outside gene matches: 2. The DNA of the CDR3 is TGTGCCAGCAGTTCACAGGGGGTTGGCTACACCTTC. It encodes CASSSQGVGYTF.

This clonotype was observed many times. The rearrangement links TRBV11-2 to TRBJ2-7; 10 positions agree with TRBD2. With V trimmed by 5 bases and J by 4 bases, 2 bases remained unmatched. There are 13 residues in the CDR3. Germline V lookup: CDR1 SGHAT, CDR2 FQNNGV. DNA for the CDR3: TGTGCCAGCAGCGAGGGACTAGCGTACGAGCAGTACTTC. It translates to CASSEGLAYEQYF.

This clonotype appeared many times. This chain uses TRBV7-9 with TRBJ2-1, with D tentatively TRBD2 (6 bases). CDR1 and CDR2 from the germline V gene are SEHNR and FQNEAQ (reference sequence). The CDR3 sequence is 13 residues long. The ends were cut back, 2 bases at V and 10 bases at J, with 12 bases in the middle. CDR3 protein: CASSLYTGLEQFF. CDR3 nucleotide sequence: TGTGCCAGCAGCTTATATACGGGACTCGAGCAGTTCTTC.

At least ten counts were recorded for this clonotype. CDR3 region: CASSIVSKLNNQPQHF. As DNA, the CDR3 is TGTGCCAGTAGTATAGTAAGTAAGTTGAACAATCAGCCCCAGCATTTT. The chain recombines TRBV19 with TRBJ1-5, with D uncertain. Germline CDR1 and CDR2: LNHDA and SQIVND (reference sequence). There are 16 residues in the CDR3. Between the trimmed V and J ends, which lost 1 base and 3 bases, there was a span of 13 bases.

This clonotype was counted at least ten times. The chain has TRBV3-1 and TRBJ1-1, with 8 bases fitting TRBD1. The germline V gene encodes CDR1 LGHDT and CDR2 YNNKEL (reference sequence). The CDR3 runs to 12 residues. The ends lost 1 base at V and 10 bases at J; junction bases unmatched: 2. The DNA of the CDR3 is TGTGCCAGCAGCCAAGCTGACAGGGGAGCTTTCTTT. Translating it yields CASSQADRGAFF.

There are many counts of this clonotype. This chain uses TRBV24-1 with TRBJ1-4, with D tentatively TRBD1 (5 bases). V lost 4 bases and J 10 bases, leaving 12 bases between the germline ends. This CDR3 contains 13 residues. The germline gives CDR1 KGHDR, CDR2 SFDVKD. The CDR3 DNA follows: TGTGCCACCAGTGACCCGTCCGGGGGAAAACTGTTTTTT. Translation: CATSDPSGGKLFF.

The table lists this clonotype with many counts. J is TRBJ1-5 and V is TRBV5-1; D might be TRBD1 (6 bases). The CDR3 runs 15 residues. V was clipped by 0 bases and J by 4 bases, with 11 bases between them. Germline CDR1 and CDR2: SGHRS and YFSETQ. As DNA, the CDR3 is TGCGCCAGCAGCTTGGACCCAGGGGATAATCAGCCCCAGCATTTT. Translation gives CASSLDPGDNQPQHF.

This clonotype showed up many times. The chain's CDR3 is CASRPDGGTGYTDTQYF. The CDR3 nucleotides read TGTGCCAGCAGACCCGACGGAGGGACAGGGTATACAGATACGCAGTATTTT. The rearrangement uses TRBV28 and TRBJ2-3, with TRBD1 identical over 9 bases. The germline CDR1 and CDR2 sequences are MDHEN and SYDVKM. The CDR3 has 17 amino acids. V lost 6 bases and J lost 3; bases outside the gene matches: 13.

This clonotype was seen many times. The chain couples TRBV29-1 to TRBJ2-3; the D is unclear. CDR3 size: 16 residues. V gave up 8 bases and J gave up 2 bases, with 23 bases separating them. Per the germline V gene, CDR1 is SQVTM and CDR2 is ANQGSEA. CDR3 in DNA: TGCAGCCCGACTCGACGCCTGACGTCCGCCACAGATACGCAGTATTTT. Amino acid sequence: CSPTRRLTSATDTQYF.

Only a few counts were recorded for this clonotype. The chain carries TRBV6-1 and TRBJ2-3; 9 bases agree with TRBD2. The CDR3 spans 16 residues. V lost 3 bases, J lost 5 bases, and 9 bases stayed unmatched. Germline values: CDR1 MNHNS, CDR2 SASEGT. The DNA of the CDR3 is TGTGCCAGCAGTGATAGCGGGAGCCCCGGAAGAGATACGCAGTATTTT. Amino acids: CASSDSGSPGRDTQYF.

The table lists this clonotype with many counts. The chain employs TRBV12-3 or TRBV12-4 and TRBJ1-2; perhaps TRBD1 as D (5 bases). There are 14 residues in the CDR3. V shed 2 bases and J shed 3 bases, with 10 bases lying between them. This CDR3 is CASSLWQGYYGYTF. The CDR3 region has the DNA TGTGCCAGCAGTTTATGGCAGGGCTACTATGGCTACACCTTC.

A note on this clonotype: This may be a read error: a much more frequent sequence differs by one nucleotide. The chain uses TRBV9 and TRBJ2-1; tentatively, D is TRBD2 (6 bases). Germline CDR1 is SGDLS and CDR2 is YYNGEE. The CDR3 consists of 14 residues. Here the CDR3 reads CASSALASQDDQFF. The CDR3 DNA reads as TGTGCCAGCAGCGCCCTAGCGTCTCAGGATGACCAGTTCTTC.

This clonotype was seen at least ten times. This chain connects TRBV3-1 to TRBJ1-1; TRBD1 is a possible D gene (5 bases). Trimming removed 7 bases at V and 4 bases at J, with 16 bases between. The length of the CDR3 is 14 residues. Germline V gene lookup returns CDR1 LGHDT and CDR2 YNNKEL (reference sequence). In DNA, the CDR3 is TGTGCCAGCACCCGGGCGGCGGGGGGCACTGAAGCTTTCTTT. It is translated as CASTRAAGGTEAFF.

This clonotype came up many times. J is TRBJ1-1 and V is TRBV3-1, with D unresolved. The CDR3 sequence is 16 residues long. Between the trimmed V and J ends, which lost 1 base and 1 base, there was a span of 13 bases. Germline-derived CDR1 and CDR2 are LGHDT and YNNKEL (reference sequence). The CDR3 region is CASSQVHSVKNTEAFF. The CDR3 coding sequence is TGTGCCAGCAGCCAAGTCCATTCTGTGAAGAACACTGAAGCTTTCTTT.

This clonotype occurred many times. The chain is built from TRBV4-1 and TRBJ2-7, with D hard to call. V lost 0 bases to trimming and J lost 1 base, with 10 bases between them. From germline, CDR1 is MGHRA and CDR2 YSYEKL. The CDR3 runs 15 residues. CDR3 nucleotide sequence: TGCGCCAGCAGCCAAGATTGGGCGGATTCCTACGAGCAGTACTTC. Translation gives CASSQDWADSYEQYF.

This clonotype was counted at least ten times. This sequence joins TRBV3-1 and TRBJ2-5, with D uncertain. V was clipped by 0 bases and J by 4 bases, with 15 bases between them. Germline CDR1 is LGHDT and CDR2 is YNNKEL (reference sequence). The CDR3 totals 16 residues. CDR3 amino acids: CASSQDEGQVGETQYF. Here the CDR3 DNA reads TGTGCCAGCAGCCAAGATGAAGGGCAGGTTGGAGAGACCCAGTACTTC.

This sequence joins TRBV7-2 and TRBJ2-3, with D tentatively TRBD1 or TRBD2 (5 bases each). V lost 5 bases and J lost 3, with 18 bases in between. Per the germline V gene, CDR1 is SGHTA and CDR2 is FQGNSA. CDR3 length: 16 residues. The CDR3 here is CASSRDGFGVTDTQYF. The CDR3, as DNA: TGTGCCAGCAGCCGGGACGGCTTCGGGGTAACAGATACGCAGTATTTT.

This clonotype appeared many times. This chain joins TRBV4-2 and TRBJ1-1; TRBD1 might be the D (5 bases). V was shortened by 3 bases and J by 4 bases, with 15 bases between the two germline ends. Germline-derived CDR1 and CDR2 are LGHNA and YNFKEQ. The CDR3 sequence is 15 residues long. The DNA of the CDR3 is TGTGCCAGCAGCCAGATATTGGCCGGGACCACTGAAGCTTTCTTT. Translation: CASSQILAGTTEAFF.

This clonotype was counted a few times. The chain is built from TRBV3-1 and TRBJ2-3; D not certain. The germline gives CDR1 LGHDT, CDR2 YNNKEL (reference sequence). With 4 bases removed from V and 6 bases from J, the gap between germline ends came to 14 bases. The CDR3 covers 14 residues. The CDR3 loop reads CASSLRMADDTQYF. CDR3 nucleotide sequence: TGTGCCAGCAGCCTCCGGATGGCCGATGATACGCAGTATTTT.

This clonotype was picked up many times. This sequence joins TRBV11-2 and TRBJ1-1, with D possibly TRBD1 on 5 matching bases. Germline-derived CDR1 and CDR2 are SGHAT and FQNNGV. The CDR3 has 14 residues. V lost 1 base, J lost 5 bases, and 11 bases lay in between. CDR3 coding DNA: TGTGCCAGCAGCTTAGTGGGGCAATGGACTGAAGCTTTCTTT. It codes for CASSLVGQWTEAFF.